This passage covers 23 T cell receptor beta chains from one sample sequenced in a study of early T cells in non-severe SARS-CoV-2 infection. TCRdb fed the 5' RACE reads into MiXCR, producing one record per CDR3 protein. The data show about 68,000 distinct CDR3 sequences, over 9% seen once. The specimen was whole blood. These receptors came from an adult who was a healthcare worker with PCR-confirmed SARS-CoV-2 infection or an uninfected control (not recorded which).

The chain uses TRBV12-3 or TRBV12-4 and TRBJ1-1; no definite D call. Trimming shortened V by 3 bases and J by 3 bases, and 5 bases separated the two germline ends. The CDR3 sequence is 12 residues long. This CDR3 reads CASSFGDTEAFF. The DNA of the CDR3 is TGTGCCAGCAGTTTTGGGGACACTGAAGCTTTCTTT.

This clonotype showed up just a few times. The chain links TRBV5-1 to TRBJ1-2; the D gene is possibly TRBD1 (6 bases). V lost 0 bases and J 5 bases, leaving 8 bases between the germline ends. The CDR3 runs 13 residues. The germline V gene has CDR1 SGHRS and CDR2 YFSETQ. The CDR3 DNA sequence: TGCGCCAGCAGCTTGGACAGGGAGTATGGCTACACCTTC. This gives the protein CASSLDREYGYTF.

This clonotype was picked up one time. The V call is TRBV5-1, the J call TRBJ2-7; D tentatively fits TRBD1 or TRBD2 (6 bases each). The CDR3 covers 12 residues. Germline assignment: CDR1 SGHRS and CDR2 YFSETQ. Trimming stripped 3 bases from V and 6 bases from J, with 10 bases between. The CDR3 here is CASSYEGGEQYF. CDR3 DNA sequence: TGCGCCAGCAGCTACGAGGGGGGCGAGCAGTACTTC.

This clonotype turned up a few times. The rearrangement joins TRBV20-1 to TRBJ2-7; the match to TRBD2 covers 7 bases. After removal of 5 bases from V and 3 bases from J, the junction contained 4 bases not matched to a gene. CDR1 and CDR2 (germline): DFQATT, SNEGSKA (reference sequence). This CDR3 is built from 12 residues. CDR3 nucleotides: TGCAGTGCTGAGGGCGGGAGCTACGAGCAGTACTTC. Protein product: CSAEGGSYEQYF.

This clonotype was counted ten times or more. The chain combines TRBV11-2 with TRBJ2-3, with a tentative D call TRBD2 (6 bases). Deletions cut 3 bases from V and 3 bases from J, with 7 bases between. This CDR3 is built from 13 residues. Germline CDR1 reads SGHAT; CDR2 reads FQNNGV. The CDR3 sequence is CASSFGGTDTQYF. CDR3 in DNA: TGTGCCAGCAGCTTTGGGGGGACAGATACGCAGTATTTT.

This clonotype was found many times. The chain uses TRBV5-7 and TRBJ1-2, with a possible D match to TRBD1 (5 bases). TRBV5-7 is flagged as an ORF with uncertain function. The CDR3 has 15 amino acids. The germline V and J ends were trimmed by 3 bases and 4 bases, with 16 bases remaining between them. As DNA, the CDR3 is TGTGCCAGCAGCTCCCGCGCAATGGGGGGCTATGGCTACACCTTC. The encoded protein is CASSSRAMGGYGYTF.

In its sample, this clonotype was seen a few times. V gene TRBV6-1 combines with J gene TRBJ1-2; D is unclear. V was shortened by 3 bases and J by 5 bases, with 13 bases between the two germline ends. From germline, CDR1 is MNHNS and CDR2 SASEGT. CDR3 length: 14 residues. CDR3 DNA: TGTGCCAGCAGTGAGGCAGAGTCACTTTATGGCTACACCTTC. Its translation is CASSEAESLYGYTF.

This clonotype showed up many times. The chain joins TRBV20-1 to TRBJ2-2; D gene unclear. CDR3 length equals 13 residues. V was cut by 2 bases and J by 6 bases, with 10 bases left in between. CDR1 and CDR2 from the germline V gene are DFQATT and SNEGSKA (reference sequence). The CDR3: CSARYNGPGELFF. CDR3 bases: TGCAGTGCTAGATATAATGGTCCCGGGGAGCTGTTTTTT.

This clonotype was counted only a few times. This chain uses TRBV5-1 with TRBJ1-1; D might be TRBD1 (5 bases). Trimming left V 0 bases short and J 7 bases short, with 13 bases between. Looked up from germline, CDR1 is SGHRS and CDR2 is YFSETQ. The CDR3 totals 14 residues. CDR3 DNA: TGCGCCAGCAGCTTGGACGCGGGGGGATTTGAAGCTTTCTTT. Its protein is CASSLDAGGFEAFF. Using reference TRBV5-1 and TRBJ1-1 for the parts outside the CDR3, the full variable domain is KAGVTQTPRYLIKTRGQQVTLSCSPISGHRSVSWYQQTPGQGLQFLFEYFSETQRNKGNFPGRFSGRQFSNSRSEMNVSTLELGDSALYLCASSLDAGGFEAFFGQGTRLTVV.

The V call is TRBV6-5, the J call TRBJ1-6; D is unresolved. Trimming pared 0 bases from V and 10 bases from J, leaving 10 bases between. The CDR3 sequence is 14 residues long. From germline, CDR1 is MNHEY and CDR2 SVGAGI. This CDR3 is CASSYSSLHSPLHF. As DNA, the CDR3 is TGTGCCAGCAGTTACTCGTCTCTACACTCACCCCTCCACTTT.

This clonotype was seen repeatedly, ten times or more. The V and J genes are TRBV13 and TRBJ1-2; D remains unclear. Trimming left V 0 bases short and J 4 bases short, with 12 bases between. Germline values: CDR1 PRHDT, CDR2 FYEKMQ (reference sequence). The CDR3 contains 15 residues. In nucleotides, the CDR3 is TGTGCCAGCAGCTTAGGAGCCACGGAAGTCTATGGCTACACCTTC. Translating gives CASSLGATEVYGYTF.

This clonotype appeared a few times. The chain uses TRBV5-1 and TRBJ2-7; D possibly corresponds to TRBD1 (5 bases). The CDR3 totals 17 residues. Germline V lookup: CDR1 SGHRS, CDR2 YFSETQ. V shed 1 base and J shed 2 bases, with 19 bases lying between them. This chain's CDR3 is CASSLNRTGLGPYEQYF. In nucleotides, the CDR3 is TGCGCCAGCAGCTTGAACAGGACGGGCCTTGGGCCCTACGAGCAGTACTTC.

This clonotype showed up many times. V and J are TRBV5-4 and TRBJ2-2; 7 bases align to TRBD2. After removal of 5 bases from V and 4 bases from J, the junction contained 8 bases not matched to a gene. Per germline, CDR1 SGHNT and CDR2 YYREEE (reference sequence). The CDR3 totals 15 residues. CDR3 bases: TGTGCCAGCAGGGCTAGCGGATCCTTCACCGGGGAGCTGTTTTTT. This sequence encodes CASRASGSFTGELFF.

This clonotype occurred a few times. The chain links TRBV18 to TRBJ2-3; D is possibly TRBD1 (6 bases). CDR1 and CDR2 from the germline V gene are KGHSH and LQKENI. Trimming took 2 bases from V and 2 from J, leaving 8 bases between them. This CDR3 comprises 14 residues. CDR3: CASSPDRFTDTQYF. Written as DNA, the CDR3 is TGTGCCAGCTCACCAGACAGGTTCACAGATACGCAGTATTTT.

V is TRBV29-1 and J is TRBJ2-2; TRBD2 aligns across 7 bases. This CDR3 contains 15 residues. Per the germline V gene, CDR1 is SQVTM and CDR2 is ANQGSEA. With V trimmed by 8 bases and J by 1 base, 10 bases remained unmatched. The CDR3 spells CSFRSGALNTGELFF. CDR3 in DNA: TGCAGCTTTCGGAGCGGGGCCTTGAACACCGGGGAGCTGTTTTTT.

This clonotype turned up a few times. V is TRBV10-3 and J is TRBJ2-5; D not resolved. Trimming removed 2 bases from V and 5 bases from J, with 6 bases in between. This CDR3 has 12 residues. Germline-derived CDR1 and CDR2 are ENHRY and SYGVKD. The CDR3 sequence is CAISEGPETQYF. Here the CDR3 DNA reads TGTGCCATCAGTGAGGGACCGGAGACCCAGTACTTC.

This clonotype has ten or more counts. This sequence joins TRBV6-2 or TRBV6-3 and TRBJ2-5; D gene uncertain. The length of the CDR3 is 14 residues. The V gene lost 0 bases and the J gene lost 4 bases, with 9 bases spanning the gap. Germline V CDR1 and CDR2: MNHEY, SVGEGT. CDR3 loop: CASSYSFGRETQYF. CDR3 bases: TGTGCCAGCAGTTACTCGTTCGGTCGAGAGACCCAGTACTTC.

The chain employs TRBV7-9 and TRBJ1-1; D might be TRBD1 (5 bases). There are 14 residues in the CDR3. V lost 2 bases and J 4 bases, leaving 11 bases between the germline ends. Per the germline V gene, CDR1 is SEHNR and CDR2 is FQNEAQ (reference sequence). DNA of the CDR3: TGTGCCAGCAGCTTACTGGGGGGATCCACTGAAGCTTTCTTT. Translation gives CASSLLGGSTEAFF.

Only a few counts were recorded for this clonotype. The V gene is TRBV29-1, the J gene TRBJ2-7, with a possible D match to TRBD2 (5 bases). Between the trimmed V and J ends, which lost 3 bases and 2 bases, there was a span of 5 bases. This CDR3 spans 11 amino acids. Germline V gene sequence: CDR1 SQVTM, CDR2 ANQGSEA. The CDR3 region is CSVDGTYEQYF. The CDR3 DNA sequence: TGCAGCGTTGACGGGACCTACGAGCAGTACTTC.

This clonotype turned up a few times. The chain employs TRBV28 and TRBJ2-7, with D possibly TRBD1 on 6 matching bases. Germline V lookup: CDR1 MDHEN, CDR2 SYDVKM. The V gene lost 5 bases and the J gene lost 2 bases, with 13 bases spanning the gap. The CDR3 totals 14 residues. The CDR3 DNA follows: TGTGCCAGCAGTGGGGGCAAGGGCCCCTACGAGCAGTACTTC. Protein: CASSGGKGPYEQYF.

Only a few counts were recorded for this clonotype. J is TRBJ2-4 and V is TRBV20-1; 12 bases map to TRBD2. The CDR3 consists of 16 residues. The V gene's germline CDR1 is DFQATT and CDR2 SNEGSKA (reference sequence). The junction had 13 bases not matched to a gene; V was cut back by 5 bases and J by 8 bases. Written as DNA, the CDR3 is TGCAGTGCTCCCCTTCGACTAGCGGGGGACCCCGACATTCAGTACTTC. Amino acid sequence: CSAPLRLAGDPDIQYF.

The chain is built from TRBV18 and TRBJ2-1, with D perhaps being TRBD1 or TRBD2 (7 bases each). CDR1 is KGHSH, CDR2 LQKENI, per germline. V lost 10 bases to trimming and J lost 3 bases, with 19 bases between them. The CDR3 length is 15 residues. CDR3 DNA sequence: TGTGCCACTCTTCAGGGAGGGGGCCTCTACAATGAGCAGTTCTTC. Translation gives CATLQGGGLYNEQFF.

The CDR3 region has the DNA TGCGCCAGCAGCCAAGAAATCGCTGTCTCCCTTAACTATGGCTACACCTTC. Translation: CASSQEIAVSLNYGYTF. The chain combines TRBV4-3 with TRBJ1-2; D is undetermined. Germline-derived CDR1 and CDR2 are LGHNA and YSLEER. The CDR3 runs 17 residues. The V end lost 0 bases, the J end lost 1 base, and 15 bases lay between the germline ends.